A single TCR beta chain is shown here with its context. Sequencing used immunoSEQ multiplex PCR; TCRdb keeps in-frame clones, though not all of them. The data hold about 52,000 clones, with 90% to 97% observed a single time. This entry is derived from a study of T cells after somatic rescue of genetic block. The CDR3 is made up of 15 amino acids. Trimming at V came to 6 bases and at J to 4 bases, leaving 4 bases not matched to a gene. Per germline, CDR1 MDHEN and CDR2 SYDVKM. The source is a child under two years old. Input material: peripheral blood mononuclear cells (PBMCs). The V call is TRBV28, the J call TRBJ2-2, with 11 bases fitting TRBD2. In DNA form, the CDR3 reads TGTGCCAGCAGCACTAGCGGGAGAGTCACCGGGGAGCTGTTTTTT. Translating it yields CASSTSGRVTGELFF.